This T cell receptor beta chain stems from a study of cytomegalovirus exposure and HLA in healthy donors. This clone has a single count. PCR employed 60 Vbeta and 13 Jbeta primers. Measured with immunoSEQ multiplex PCR; TCRdb has only the in-frame clones, and not every one. The sample yields 250,000 to 350,000 clones, 65% to 85% seen once. The germline CDR1 and CDR2 sequences are GTSNPN and SVGIG (reference sequence). This CDR3 is 15 amino acids long. With 5 bases clipped from V and 6 bases from J, the junction kept 14 bases outside the gene matches. The source material was PBMCs. This rearrangement joins TRBV30 to TRBJ1-2; 8 bases are shared with TRBD1. The receptor was derived from a female donor in good health and CMV-seronegative. This CDR3 is CAWVPRGRGPNGYTF. The CDR3 DNA reads TGTGCCTGGGTCCCCCGGGGCAGGGGGCCCAATGGCTACACCTTC.